Given below is one T cell receptor beta chain in context. An end of the junction does not agree with germline; a read error may underlie this. The data belong to a study of T cells in Graves' hyperthyroidism and ophthalmopathy. The germline gives CDR1 MRHNA, CDR2 SNTAGT. This CDR3 region has 14 residues. The study excluded patients with uncontrolled infection, other autoimmune disease, pregnancy or lactation. The diagnoses drew upon clinical symptoms, serum thyroxine and TRAb, thyroid ultrasound and orbital computed tomography. Template material for amplifying TCR beta CDR3 regions consisted of RNA transcripts. HTBI primers were used for first-round RT-PCR of the TCR CDR3. TCRdb redid the calling of the multiplex PCR reads with MiXCR, one entry per CDR3 protein. Of hundreds of thousands of distinct CDR3 sequences listed, less than 25% are singletons.

This clonotype was sampled from a man aged 30 to 45 with Graves' ophthalmopathy. The sample comprised blood. J is TRBJ2-5 and V is TRBV6-4; the match to TRBD2 covers 9 bases. The CDR3 loop reads CASGSGRPQETQHF. In nucleotides, the CDR3 is TGTGCCAGCGGGAGCGGGAGGCCGCAAGAGACCCAGCACTTC.